The entry below gives a single T cell receptor beta chain sequence along with its context. The CDR3 consists of 15 residues. CDR1 and CDR2 (germline): DFQATT, SNEGSKA (reference sequence). V was clipped by 2 bases and J by 5 bases, with 18 bases between them. Individual cDNA molecules were tagged with unique molecular identifiers. TCRdb re-called the 5' RACE reads through MiXCR, storing one row per CDR3 protein. The top ten clones hold 4.5% to 7% of a sample with approximately 81,000 distinct CDR3 sequences, under 15% of them seen once. The sample comes from a study of early T cells in non-severe SARS-CoV-2 infection. Study-wide context: Sequenced material consisted of bulk RNA (from unsorted whole blood), and chains were unpaired.

The source of this sequence is an adult who was a healthcare worker with PCR-confirmed SARS-CoV-2 infection or an uninfected control (not recorded which). Specimen: whole blood. The chain employs TRBV20-1 and TRBJ2-5; D may match TRBD1 or TRBD2 (5 bases each). CDR3 sequence: CSARPTRDPLETQYF. The CDR3 DNA reads as TGCAGTGCTAGACCGACCCGGGACCCACTTGAGACCCAGTACTTC.